A selection of T cell receptor beta chains follows, all from one sample in a study of blood T cell repertoires in COVID-19. Clones were sequenced by immunoSEQ multiplex PCR, and TCRdb holds only the in-frame ones, with some missing. The data show roughly 150,000 clones, with roughly 86% seen just once and 2.5% to 3% held by the top ten. The sample consisted of peripheral blood. The receptors come from a woman aged 80 or over with COVID-19, enrolled during active disease. The CDR3 runs from the conserved cysteine through the conserved F or W. A D gene is named only where the DNA matches it firmly. A clone size is listed for some rows: how often the clone was seen (once, few, many), or a class if it is expanded.

j_call v_call clone_size d_call cdr3_nt cdr3_aa
TRBJ2-2 TRBV28 . TRBD1 TGTGCCAGCAGACAGGGGGTGTCCGGGGAGCTGTTTTTT CASRQGVSGELFF
TRBJ2-7 TRBV5-6 . . TGTGCCAGCAGCAGACTCGGTCCGGTCTCCTACGAGCAGTACTTC CASSRLGPVSYEQYF
TRBJ2-7 TRBV5-1 . TRBD1 TGCGCCAGCAGCTTACAGGGGTCCTACGAGCAGTACTTC CASSLQGSYEQYF
TRBJ1-4 TRBV28 . . TGTGCCAGCAGTCCGAGTCCCGGGTCCCTTAGAGAAAAACTGTTTTTT CASSPSPGSLREKLFF
TRBJ2-7 TRBV30 . . TGTGCCTGGAGTTTTGAGGGAAACGAGCAGTACTTC CAWSFEGNEQYF
TRBJ2-1 TRBV10-3 once TRBD2 TGTGCCACCGAGAAGAGGGACTATAGGGGCAATGAGCAGTTCTTC CATEKRDYRGNEQFF
TRBJ2-2 TRBV28 once . TGTGCCAGCAGATCCCTAGGCGAGCTGTTTTTT CASRSLGELFF
TRBJ2-3 TRBV7-9 . TRBD2 TGTGCCAGCAGCTCCTGGACTAGCGAAGGTAGCACAGATACGCAGTATTTT CASSSWTSEGSTDTQYF
TRBJ2-7 TRBV7-2 . . TGTGCCAGCAGCTCTAGACAGCTCCAAGGATACGAGCAGTACTTC CASSSRQLQGYEQYF
TRBJ2-7 TRBV29-1 . . TGCAGCGGATTACGGGGTTACGAGCAGTACTTC CSGLRGYEQYF
TRBJ2-3 TRBV6-2/TRBV6-3 . . TGTGCCAGCAGTTGGGTAGCGCGAGATACGCAGTATTTT CASSWVARDTQYF
TRBJ1-2 TRBV19 . . TGTGCCAGTAGGATAGGTCGGGACACCATCTCCTATGGCTACACCTTC CASRIGRDTISYGYTF
TRBJ1-3 TRBV2 few . TGTGCCAGCAAAGGACAGCGGATCCCCTCTGGAAACACCATATATTTT CASKGQRIPSGNTIYF
TRBJ1-2 TRBV12-3/TRBV12-4 . . TGTGCCAGCTCCCTGGCGGCCTCTGGCTACACCTTC CASSLAASGYTF
TRBJ1-4 TRBV3-1/TRBV3-2 . TRBD1 TGTGCCAGCAGCCCGACAGGGACCTATAATGAAAAACTGTTTTTT CASSPTGTYNEKLFF
TRBJ2-1 TRBV5-1 . TRBD2 TGCGCCAGCAGCTTGGCCATAGCGGGAGCGCTCAGCAATGAGCAGTTCTTC CASSLAIAGALSNEQFF
TRBJ2-7 TRBV5-1 once . TGCGCCAGCAGCAGCACCTACGAGCAGTACTTC CASSSTYEQYF
TRBJ1-5 TRBV4-3 . TRBD1 TGCGCCAGCAGCCAAGGTTTAGGACAGGGGGCCGGCAATCAGCCCCAGCATTTT CASSQGLGQGAGNQPQHF
TRBJ2-4 TRBV19 . TRBD2 TGTGCCAGTAGTATCATCGGGGGGTCCCACATTCAGTACTTC CASSIIGGSHIQYF
TRBJ1-4 TRBV28 . . TGTGCCAGCAGTTCAGTATTTAGCAGACTGAATGAAAAACTGTTTTTT CASSSVFSRLNEKLFF
TRBJ1-2 TRBV18 . . TGTGCCAGCTCACCCCTGGCGGACAGCTTATATGGCTACACCTTC CASSPLADSLYGYTF
TRBJ2-7 TRBV27 . TRBD2 TGTGCCAGCAGTCATACGGGGGGGGACTTTACCTACGAGCAGTACTTC CASSHTGGDFTYEQYF
TRBJ2-4 TRBV27 . TRBD2 TGTGCCAGCAGTTCCGGACGGGGGGGGAGAGGCGACATTCAGTACTTC CASSSGRGGRGDIQYF
TRBJ2-1 TRBV27 . . TGTGCCACCTGGAGGAGTTTTTACAATGAGCAGTTCTTC CATWRSFYNEQFF
TRBJ2-4 TRBV20-1 once TRBD2 TGCAGTGCGGGAGGGTTGAACATTCAGTACTTC CSAGGLNIQYF
TRBJ2-5 TRBV2 . . TGTGCCAGCACCGACTCCTTCCCCCAAGAGACCCAGTACTTC CASTDSFPQETQYF
TRBJ2-5 TRBV7-3 once . TGTGCCAGCAGCTTAACCACAGGAACCTTAGAGACCCAGTACTTC CASSLTTGTLETQYF
TRBJ1-5 TRBV2 . . TGTGCCAGCCTGGGAGGGCGGTCCCAGCATTTT CASLGGRSQHF
TRBJ2-3 TRBV7-2 . TRBD2 TGTGCCAGCAGCTCTAGCGGGGGGTCAGATACGCAGTATTTT CASSSSGGSDTQYF
TRBJ1-3 TRBV4-1 few TRBD1 TGCGCCAGCAGCCAAGGACAGGGCACAAACACCATATATTTT CASSQGQGTNTIYF
TRBJ2-5 TRBV7-3 . TRBD2 TGTGCCAGCAGCTCCCATCGTAGCGGGAAAGGGGAGACCCAGTACTTC CASSSHRSGKGETQYF
TRBJ2-1 TRBV11-3 . TRBD2 TGTGCCAGCAGCCCCAGGGACGGACTAGGCAATGAGCAGTTCTTC CASSPRDGLGNEQFF
TRBJ2-4 TRBV5-8 . . TGTGCCAGCAGCCCGAGAGAGGGTTTTGGTAACATTCAGTACTTC CASSPREGFGNIQYF
TRBJ2-7 TRBV2 few TRBD2 TGTGCCAGCCGGGCCGGGGGGGCCTACGAGCAGTACTTC CASRAGGAYEQYF
TRBJ1-2 TRBV24-1 . TRBD1 TGTGCCACCAGTGATCCGCCGGGACAGGGGGGTGGCTACACCTTC CATSDPPGQGGGYTF
TRBJ2-5 TRBV15 . TRBD1 TGTGCCACCAGCAGGGACAGGGCCCAGGAGACCCAGTACTTC CATSRDRAQETQYF
TRBJ2-3 TRBV5-4 . . TGTGCCAGCAGCTCGTCCCCAGGGGTACGAACAGATACGCAGTATTTT CASSSSPGVRTDTQYF
TRBJ2-5 TRBV19 . TRBD2 TGTGCCAGTAGTATAGGCGGGGGACAAGAGACCCAGTACTTC CASSIGGGQETQYF
TRBJ2-7 TRBV27 . TRBD1 TGTGCCAGCAGTTTGGTACAGGGGAACTACGAGCAGTACTTC CASSLVQGNYEQYF
TRBJ1-6 TRBV5-4 few . TGTGCCAGCAGCTTGTTCGCGACAGGAGATTCACCCCTCCACTTT CASSLFATGDSPLHF
TRBJ1-4 TRBV28 once . TGTGCCAGCAGTTTGGGCAGGGCAGGTTCTGGCGAAAAACTGTTTTTT CASSLGRAGSGEKLFF
TRBJ2-1 TRBV10-2 . TRBD2 TGCGCCAGCAGAACCGGGACTAGCGGGGGTTACAATGAGCAGTTCTTC CASRTGTSGGYNEQFF
TRBJ2-2 TRBV9 . . TGTGCCAGCAGCGTCGGGGGAGGGGGCACCGGGGAGCTGTTTTTT CASSVGGGGTGELFF
TRBJ1-1 TRBV7-2 . . TGTGCCAGCAGCTTAGCATCCGGGACTGAAGCTTTCTTT CASSLASGTEAFF
TRBJ2-7 TRBV9 . . TGTGCCAGCAGCGCAGGTTATGAGCAGTACTTC CASSAGYEQYF
TRBJ2-2 TRBV7-3 . . TGTGCCAGCAAACGGCAGGCGAACACCGGGGAGCTGTTTTTT CASKRQANTGELFF
TRBJ1-5 TRBV18 . . TGTGCCAGCTCACCAACGGGACAAATTAATCAGCCCCAGCATTTT CASSPTGQINQPQHF
TRBJ2-3 TRBV29-1 . . TGCAGCGTTGAGGGCGCAAGCACAGATACGCAGTATTTT CSVEGASTDTQYF
TRBJ2-1 TRBV18 . TRBD2 TGTGCCAGCTCACCGGGACTAGCGGGGGCGGCCAATGAGCAGTTCTTC CASSPGLAGAANEQFF
TRBJ2-3 TRBV29-1 once TRBD2 TGCAGCATGGGGCTAGCGGATCTGACAGATACGCAGTATTTT CSMGLADLTDTQYF
TRBJ1-4 TRBV6-5 . . TGTGCCAGCAGTTATCTGGTAGGCGGGACGGAAAAACTGTTTTTT CASSYLVGGTEKLFF